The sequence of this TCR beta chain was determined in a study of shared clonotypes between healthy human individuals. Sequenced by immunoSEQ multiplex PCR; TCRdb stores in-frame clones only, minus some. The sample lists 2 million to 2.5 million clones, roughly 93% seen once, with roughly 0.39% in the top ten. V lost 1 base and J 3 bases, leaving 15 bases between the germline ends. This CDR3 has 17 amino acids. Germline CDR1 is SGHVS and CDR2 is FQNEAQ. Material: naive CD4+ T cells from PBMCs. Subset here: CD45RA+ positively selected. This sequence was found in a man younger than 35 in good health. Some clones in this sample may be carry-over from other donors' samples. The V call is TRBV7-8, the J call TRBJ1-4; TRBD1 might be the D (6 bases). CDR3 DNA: TGTGCCAGCAGCTTAGTCCCCACAGGGTCCCCTAATGAAAAACTGTTTTTT. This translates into CASSLVPTGSPNEKLFF. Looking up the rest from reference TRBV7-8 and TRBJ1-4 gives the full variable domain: GAGVSQSPRYKVAKRGQDVALRCDPISGHVSLFWYQQALGQGPEFLTYFQNEAQLDKSGLPSDRFFAERPEGSVSTLKIQRTQQEDSAVYLCASSLVPTGSPNEKLFFGSGTQLSVL.